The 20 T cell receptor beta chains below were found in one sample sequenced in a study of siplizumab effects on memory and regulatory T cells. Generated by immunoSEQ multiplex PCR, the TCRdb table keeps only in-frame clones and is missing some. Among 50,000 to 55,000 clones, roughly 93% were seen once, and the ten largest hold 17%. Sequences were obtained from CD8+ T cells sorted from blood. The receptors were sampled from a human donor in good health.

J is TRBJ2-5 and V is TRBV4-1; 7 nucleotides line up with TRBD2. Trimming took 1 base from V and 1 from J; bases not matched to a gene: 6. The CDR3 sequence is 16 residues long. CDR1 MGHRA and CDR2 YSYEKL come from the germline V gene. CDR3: CASSQGRTRLQETQYF. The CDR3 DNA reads TGCGCCAGCAGCCAAGGGAGGACTAGGCTCCAAGAGACCCAGTACTTC.

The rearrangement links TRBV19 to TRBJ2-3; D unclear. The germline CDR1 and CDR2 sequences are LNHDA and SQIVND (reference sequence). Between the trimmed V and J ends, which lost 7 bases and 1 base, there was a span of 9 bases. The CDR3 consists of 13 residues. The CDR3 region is CASTIAGTDTQYF. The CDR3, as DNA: TGTGCCAGTACCATAGCCGGCACAGATACGCAGTATTTT.

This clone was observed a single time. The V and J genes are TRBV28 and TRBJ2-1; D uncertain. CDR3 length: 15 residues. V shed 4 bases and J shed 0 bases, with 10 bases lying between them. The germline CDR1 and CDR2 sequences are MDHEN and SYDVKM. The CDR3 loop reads CASSSRISSYNEQFF. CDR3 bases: TGTGCCAGCAGTTCGAGGATTAGCTCCTACAATGAGCAGTTCTTC.

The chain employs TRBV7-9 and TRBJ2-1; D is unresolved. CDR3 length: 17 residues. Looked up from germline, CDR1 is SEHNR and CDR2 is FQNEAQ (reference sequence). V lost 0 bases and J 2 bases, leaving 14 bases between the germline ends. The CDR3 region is CASSLALKGLTYNEQFF. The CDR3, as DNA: TGTGCCAGCAGCTTAGCGTTGAAGGGCCTAACCTACAATGAGCAGTTCTTC. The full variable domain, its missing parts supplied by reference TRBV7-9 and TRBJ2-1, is DTGVSQNPRHKITKRGQNVTFRCDPISEHNRLYWYRQTLGQGPEFLTYFQNEAQLEKSRLLSDRFSAERPKGSFSTLEIQRTEQGDSAMYLCASSLALKGLTYNEQFFGPGTRLTVL.

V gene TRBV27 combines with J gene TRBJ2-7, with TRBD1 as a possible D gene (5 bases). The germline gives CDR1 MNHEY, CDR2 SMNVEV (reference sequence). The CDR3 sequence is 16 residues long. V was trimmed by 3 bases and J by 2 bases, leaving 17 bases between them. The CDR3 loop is CASSFSLGETTYEQYF. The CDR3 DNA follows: TGTGCCAGCAGTTTTAGCCTAGGGGAAACTACCTACGAGCAGTACTTC.

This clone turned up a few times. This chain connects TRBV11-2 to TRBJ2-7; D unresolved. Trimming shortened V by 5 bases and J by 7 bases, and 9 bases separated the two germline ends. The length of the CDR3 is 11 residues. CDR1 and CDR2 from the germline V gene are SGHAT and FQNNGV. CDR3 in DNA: TGTGCCAGCAGCCTACAGAGGGAGCAGTACTTC. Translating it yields CASSLQREQYF. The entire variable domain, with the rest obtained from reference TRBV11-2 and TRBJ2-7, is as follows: EAGVAQSPRYKIIEKRQSVAFWCNPISGHATLYWYQQILGQGPKLLIQFQNNGVVDDSQLPKDRFSAERLKGVDSTLKIQPAKLEDSAVYLCASSLQREQYFGPGTRLTVT.

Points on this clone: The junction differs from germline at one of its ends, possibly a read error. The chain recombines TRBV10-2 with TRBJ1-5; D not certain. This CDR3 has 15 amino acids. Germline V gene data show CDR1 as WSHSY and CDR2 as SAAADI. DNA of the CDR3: TGCACCAGCAGTGAAGGTCCCACCTACGATCAGCCCCAGCATTTT. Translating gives CTSSEGPTYDQPQHF.

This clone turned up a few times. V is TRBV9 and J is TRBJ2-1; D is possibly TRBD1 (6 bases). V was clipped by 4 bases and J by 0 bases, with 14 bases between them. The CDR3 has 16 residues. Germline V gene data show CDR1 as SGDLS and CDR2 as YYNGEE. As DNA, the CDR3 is TGTGCCAGCAGCAGCACACAGGGTATCTCCTACAATGAGCAGTTCTTC. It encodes CASSSTQGISYNEQFF.

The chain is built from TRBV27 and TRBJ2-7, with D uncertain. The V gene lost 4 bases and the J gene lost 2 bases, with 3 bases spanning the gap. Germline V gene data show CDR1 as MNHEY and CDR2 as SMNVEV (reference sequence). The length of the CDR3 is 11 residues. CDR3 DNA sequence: TGTGCCAGCAGTTCCACCTACGAGCAGTACTTC. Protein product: CASSSTYEQYF.

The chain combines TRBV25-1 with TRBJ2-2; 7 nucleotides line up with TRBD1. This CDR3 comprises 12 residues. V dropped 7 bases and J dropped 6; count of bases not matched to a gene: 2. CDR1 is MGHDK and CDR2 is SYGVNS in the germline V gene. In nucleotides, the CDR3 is TGTGCCAGCAATAGGGGGCCCGGGGAGCTGTTTTTT. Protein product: CASNRGPGELFF.

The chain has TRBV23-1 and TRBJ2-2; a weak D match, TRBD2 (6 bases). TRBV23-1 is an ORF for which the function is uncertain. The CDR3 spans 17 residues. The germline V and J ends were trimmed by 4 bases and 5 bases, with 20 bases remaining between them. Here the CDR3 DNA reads TGCGCCAGCAGTCTTCTCACGAGGGGCGGAGGGACCGGGGAGCTGTTTTTT. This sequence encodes CASSLLTRGGGTGELFF.

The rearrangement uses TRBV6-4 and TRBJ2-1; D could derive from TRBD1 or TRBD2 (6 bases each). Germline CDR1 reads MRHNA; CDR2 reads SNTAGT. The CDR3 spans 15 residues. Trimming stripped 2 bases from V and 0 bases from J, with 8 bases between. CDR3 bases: TGTGCCAGCAGTGACCCGGGGGCCTCCTACAATGAGCAGTTCTTC. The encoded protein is CASSDPGASYNEQFF.

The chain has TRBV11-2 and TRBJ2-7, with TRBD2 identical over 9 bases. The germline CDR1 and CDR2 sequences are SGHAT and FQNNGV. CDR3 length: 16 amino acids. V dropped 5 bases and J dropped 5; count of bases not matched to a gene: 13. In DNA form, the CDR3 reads TGTGCCAGCAGCCCCCTGGTAGCGGGAGTGTTCGACGAGCAGTACTTC. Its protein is CASSPLVAGVFDEQYF. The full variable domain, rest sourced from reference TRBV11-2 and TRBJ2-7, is EAGVAQSPRYKIIEKRQSVAFWCNPISGHATLYWYQQILGQGPKLLIQFQNNGVVDDSQLPKDRFSAERLKGVDSTLKIQPAKLEDSAVYLCASSPLVAGVFDEQYFGPGTRLTVT.

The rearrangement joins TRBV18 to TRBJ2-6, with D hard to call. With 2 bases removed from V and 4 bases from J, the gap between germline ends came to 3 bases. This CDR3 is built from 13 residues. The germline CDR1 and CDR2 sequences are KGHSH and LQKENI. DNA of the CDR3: TGTGCCAGCTCACCATCCGGGGCCAACGTCCTGACTTTC. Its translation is CASSPSGANVLTF.

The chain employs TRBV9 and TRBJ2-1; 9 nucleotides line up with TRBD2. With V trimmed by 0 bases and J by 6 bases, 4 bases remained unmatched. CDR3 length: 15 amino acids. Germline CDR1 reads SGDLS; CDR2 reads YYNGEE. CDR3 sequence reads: CASSVALAGLNEQFF. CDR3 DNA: TGTGCCAGCAGCGTAGCGCTAGCGGGACTCAATGAGCAGTTCTTC.

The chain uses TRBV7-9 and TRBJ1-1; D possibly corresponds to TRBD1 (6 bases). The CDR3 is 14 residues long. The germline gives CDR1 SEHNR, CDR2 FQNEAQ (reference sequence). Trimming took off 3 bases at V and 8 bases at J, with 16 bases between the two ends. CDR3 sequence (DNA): TGTGCCAGCAGCTTTGGGACAAGTATCCTGGAAGCTTTCTTT. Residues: CASSFGTSILEAFF.

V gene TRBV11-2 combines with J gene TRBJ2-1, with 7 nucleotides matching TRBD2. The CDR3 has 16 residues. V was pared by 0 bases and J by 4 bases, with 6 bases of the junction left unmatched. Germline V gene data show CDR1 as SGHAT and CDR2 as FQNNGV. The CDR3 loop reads CASSLDLTSIYNEQFF. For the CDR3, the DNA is TGTGCCAGCAGCTTAGATCTGACTAGCATATACAATGAGCAGTTCTTC.

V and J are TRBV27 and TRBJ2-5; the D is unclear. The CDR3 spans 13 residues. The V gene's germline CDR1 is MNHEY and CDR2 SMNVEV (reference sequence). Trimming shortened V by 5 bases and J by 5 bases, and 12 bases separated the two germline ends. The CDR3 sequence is CASSPVNAETQYF. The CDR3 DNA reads TGTGCCAGCAGTCCTGTTAACGCGGAGACCCAGTACTTC.

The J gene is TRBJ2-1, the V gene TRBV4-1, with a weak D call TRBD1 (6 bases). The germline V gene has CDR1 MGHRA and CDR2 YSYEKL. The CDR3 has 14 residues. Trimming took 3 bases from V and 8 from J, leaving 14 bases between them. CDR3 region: CASSHSLGADEQFF. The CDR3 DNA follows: TGCGCCAGCAGCCATTCCTTGGGGGCCGATGAGCAGTTCTTC.

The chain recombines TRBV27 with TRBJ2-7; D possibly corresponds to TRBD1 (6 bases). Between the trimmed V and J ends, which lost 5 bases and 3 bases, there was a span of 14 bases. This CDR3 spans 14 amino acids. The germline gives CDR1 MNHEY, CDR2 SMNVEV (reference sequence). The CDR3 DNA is TGTGCCAGCAGTGGGGGCGGGCAGGGCTACGAGCAGTACTTC. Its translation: CASSGGGQGYEQYF.